This TCR beta chain comes out of a study of CD8+CD57+ T cells in acquired aplastic anemia (dated by TCRdb to the late 2010s). As for the study more broadly: DNA extracted from sorted CD4+ and CD8+ cells had a mean of roughly 3.3 ug, with a range of about 0.19 to 30 ug. A CD8+CD57+ expansion meant a frequency higher than the mean frequency seen in healthy subjects. On the study overall, not on this receptor specifically: Although 25 to 30 CD8+ CDR3 sequences were shared by patients and controls, these sequences appeared highly expressed in patients and within the immunodominant clones of patients. CD8+ Simpson's diversity did not differ significantly between patients and healthy controls (P=0.060).

Genomic DNA was used as template for profiling of TCR beta VDJ combinations and CDR3 sequences. An Illumina HiSeq 2000 was the platform used for TCR repertoire sequencing. In the source study's methods: TRBV/TRBJ rearrangement plots, CDR3 size and DJ length profiles, and Simpson's diversity index were used to evaluate the repertoires. The most abundant DNA sequence in the deep sequencing data was defined as the immunodominant clone. CDR3 amino acid sequences were checked for sharing across subjects and were also compared against the VDJdb database and published repertoires. The public reads were reanalyzed by TCRdb: fastp trimming at Q25, MiXCR alignment, in-frame beta chains only. Each entry merges the rows of one CDR3 protein and shows their most common DNA and genes. It is TCRdb's table, rather than the study itself, that gives the V and J calls and clone size. The sample records 120,000 or so distinct CDR3 sequences, almost 40% of which are singletons. Clones ranked in the top ten supply about 2.4% of the sample.

The patients picked for sequencing were ones in whom flow cytometry had shown an expansion of CD8+CD57+ cells. Severe acquired aplastic anemia was diagnosed in all patients according to International Study of Aplastic Anemia and Agranulocytosis and Camitta criteria. No patient had received any therapy when blood was sampled. In this study, sorted CD4+ and CD8+ T cells from the blood of healthy subjects and of severe aplastic anemia patients had their TCR repertoires deep-sequenced. In the USA, patient enrollment took place under clinicaltrials.gov protocols 00001620, 01623167, 00001397, 00071045, 00081523 and 00961064. Ficoll-Paque density gradient centrifugation was used to isolate peripheral blood mononuclear cells. Before DNA was extracted, CD4+ and CD8+ T cells were sorted using either FACS or magnetic beads. The CDR3 numbers 14 residues from cysteine through phenylalanine. Only CDR3 DNA remains: 42 bases, in frame from the first base. V drops 0 bases and J drops 6 bases, leaving 11 bases in between.

In its sample, this clonotype was seen a few times. The antigen it recognizes is unknown. A single base separates this from a much larger clone, so it may be a read error. What was sequenced was sorted CD4+, CD8+, or CD8+CD57+ T cells (not recorded which) from PBMCs. This sequence originates from a human donor with aplastic anemia. The rearrangement combines TRBV12-3 or TRBV12-4 with TRBJ1-2; the D gene is perhaps TRBD1, on 5 matching bases. The CDR3: CASSLATGLDGYTF. Here is the DNA: TGTGCCAGCAGTTTAGCAACAGGTCTTGATGGCTACACCTTC.